This TCR beta chain was captured by sequencing in a study of T-cell reconstitution after alpha-beta-depleted transplantation in children. V shed 4 bases and J 5 bases; nucleotides not matched to a gene: 4. The CDR3 has 14 amino acids. Germline CDR1 reads SEHNR; CDR2 reads FQNEAQ (reference sequence). A TCRbeta library incorporating unique molecular identifiers was prepared. Via MiXCR, TCRdb re-called the PCR reads, giving one row per CDR3 protein. The sample lists around 600,000 distinct CDR3 sequences, 15% to 20% occurring once. The sequences come from PBMCs from the stem cell graft donor, collected from the stem cell graft. The receptor was derived from a human donor who donated a stem cell graft to a child with acute myeloid leukemia. This chain links TRBV7-9 with TRBJ2-1; 8 bases map to TRBD2. The CDR3 DNA follows: TGTGCCAGCAGCTATAGCGGGGCCAACAATGAGCAGTTCTTC. It is translated as CASSYSGANNEQFF.